The 13 T cell receptor beta chains below all came from one sample that was sequenced in a study of T cell changes during pregnancy in multiple sclerosis. Repertoires were generated with immunoSEQ multiplex PCR, while TCRdb's copy carries only in-frame clones and drops some. The sample comprises tens of thousands of clones, over 85% of which are singletons, and roughly 1% rests with the top ten. The input for sequencing was peripheral blood, taken in the first trimester of pregnancy. These receptors were collected from a female donor with multiple sclerosis, enrolled in a pregnancy study.

J is TRBJ2-1 and V is TRBV11-2; possible D gene TRBD2, 7 bases. V shed 3 bases and J shed 7 bases, with 16 bases lying between them. Germline V gene sequence: CDR1 SGHAT, CDR2 FQNNGV. The CDR3 length is 15 residues. CDR3 nucleotide sequence: TGTGCCAGCAGCTTTGGCGGGGGCCCAAGGAATGAGCAGTTCTTC. The encoded protein is CASSFGGGPRNEQFF.

This clone was recorded once. The V and J genes are TRBV7-9 and TRBJ1-2; a possible D gene is TRBD1 (5 bases). The CDR3 consists of 16 residues. Germline CDR1 reads SEHNR; CDR2 reads FQNEAQ (reference sequence). V lost 5 bases and J lost 8, with 24 bases in between. CDR3 in amino acids: CASSRTPQGQGEGYTF. The CDR3 bases are TGTGCCAGCAGCCGCACCCCACAAGGGCAGGGCGAAGGCTACACCTTC.

V usage is TRBV4-2 and J usage is TRBJ2-5; tentative D call: TRBD2 (7 bases). Germline values: CDR1 LGHNA, CDR2 YNFKEQ. The V gene lost 0 bases and the J gene lost 5 bases, with 13 bases spanning the gap. The CDR3 consists of 15 residues. The CDR3 here is CASSQDRGGSETQYF. CDR3 nucleotides: TGTGCCAGCAGCCAAGATAGGGGGGGTTCGGAGACCCAGTACTTC.

The genes are TRBV27 and TRBJ2-3; a possible D gene is TRBD2 (5 bases). This CDR3 comprises 17 residues. With 2 bases removed from V and 2 bases from J, the gap between germline ends came to 17 bases. Germline V gene sequence: CDR1 MNHEY, CDR2 SMNVEV (reference sequence). This chain's CDR3 is CASSLLLGEAPTDTQYF. The CDR3 nucleotides read TGTGCCAGCAGTTTACTACTAGGAGAGGCCCCCACAGATACGCAGTATTTT.

This chain links TRBV15 with TRBJ2-4; TRBD1 aligns across 10 bases. With V trimmed by 1 base and J by 7 bases, 4 bases remained unmatched. In germline, CDR1 is LNHNV, CDR2 YYDKDF (reference sequence). The CDR3 consists of 15 residues. The CDR3 region has the DNA TGTGCCACCAGCAGAGCCGGGACAGGGGTGAACATTCAGTACTTC. Translating it yields CATSRAGTGVNIQYF.

The chain carries TRBV14 and TRBJ2-7; TRBD2 matches 14 bases. The CDR3 is 16 amino acids. Germline V gene data show CDR1 as SGHDN and CDR2 as FVKESK. With 4 bases clipped from V and 3 bases from J, the junction kept 5 bases outside the gene matches. The CDR3 DNA follows: TGTGCCAGCAGCCTACCCGGGACTAGCGGGGGCTACGAGCAGTACTTC. It is translated as CASSLPGTSGGYEQYF.

This clone appeared once. This sequence joins TRBV19 and TRBJ2-3, with TRBD1 identical over 8 bases. This CDR3 spans 16 amino acids. Per germline, CDR1 LNHDA and CDR2 SQIVND (reference sequence). Trimming at V came to 2 bases and at J to 2 bases, leaving 6 bases not matched to a gene. This CDR3 is CASSIKGTGNTDTQYF. Written as DNA, the CDR3 is TGTGCCAGTAGTATAAAGGGGACAGGTAACACAGATACGCAGTATTTT.

The chain uses TRBV4-2 and TRBJ2-3, with D unresolved. V gave up 1 base and J gave up 3 bases, with 17 bases separating them. This CDR3 comprises 17 residues. Germline CDR1 LGHNA, CDR2 YNFKEQ. The CDR3 DNA reads as TGTGCCAGCAGCCAAGCGCTTGGGCTATGGAAGACAGATACGCAGTATTTT. Translating it yields CASSQALGLWKTDTQYF.

This sequence joins TRBV5-1 and TRBJ2-7; 7 bases are shared with TRBD1. Germline V gene sequence: CDR1 SGHRS, CDR2 YFSETQ. The junction had 2 bases not matched to a gene; V was cut back by 0 bases and J by 2 bases. This CDR3 contains 14 residues. The CDR3 DNA reads TGCGCCAGCAGCTTGGCGGGACAGCCCTACGAGCAGTACTTC. It codes for CASSLAGQPYEQYF.

This clone is a singleton in its sample. The J gene is TRBJ2-7, the V gene TRBV29-1, with 12 bases lining up with TRBD1. With V trimmed by 3 bases and J by 2 bases, 2 bases remained unmatched. From germline, CDR1 is SQVTM and CDR2 ANQGSEA. There are 14 residues in the CDR3. CDR3 in DNA: TGCAGCGTTGATGGGGACAGGGGGCCCTACGAGCAGTACTTC. Translation: CSVDGDRGPYEQYF.

The chain combines TRBV5-1 with TRBJ1-3; D is unresolved. CDR3 size: 15 residues. Germline loops: CDR1 SGHRS, CDR2 YFSETQ. The V and J ends lost 0 bases and 0 bases respectively, with 7 bases between them. The CDR3 here is CASSLAGDSGNTIYF. CDR3 nucleotides: TGCGCCAGCAGCTTGGCAGGCGACTCTGGAAACACCATATATTTT.

The CDR3 DNA sequence: TGTGCCAGCAGCCCTAGCCGCGAGCAGTACTTC. It translates to CASSPSREQYF. This chain links TRBV11-2 with TRBJ2-7; tentative D call: TRBD2 (5 bases). Germline V gene lookup returns CDR1 SGHAT and CDR2 FQNNGV. The CDR3 sequence is 11 residues long. Trimming stripped 5 bases from V and 6 bases from J, with 8 bases between.

The chain joins TRBV28 to TRBJ1-2, with a weak D call TRBD1 (5 bases). Germline V gene lookup returns CDR1 MDHEN and CDR2 SYDVKM. Trimming left V 1 base short and J 1 base short, with 16 bases between. The CDR3 runs 17 residues. CDR3 coding DNA: TGTGCCAGCAGTTTATTCCGGGCGGGGCGTAGTAACTATGGCTACACCTTC. Its translation is CASSLFRAGRSNYGYTF.